This TCR beta chain was documented in a study of blood T cell repertoires in COVID-19. Across the study: From the United States, Italy and Spain came samples of acute and convalescent COVID-19.

There are 14 residues in the CDR3. V gave up 6 bases and J gave up 8 bases; unmatched junction bases: 6. Germline V gives CDR1 MDHEN, CDR2 SYDVKM. Clones were read by immunoSEQ multiplex PCR, and TCRdb kept only the in-frame ones, dropping some. This sample has about 210,000 clones, with 70% to 85% found just once. This rearrangement joins TRBV28 to TRBJ2-1, with 11 bases identical to TRBD2. The sequenced sample consisted of peripheral blood. The sequence derives from a man in his fifties with active or convalescent COVID-19. The CDR3 is CASRLAGVIDEQFF. Written as DNA, the CDR3 is TGTGCCAGCAGACTAGCGGGAGTAATAGATGAGCAGTTCTTC.